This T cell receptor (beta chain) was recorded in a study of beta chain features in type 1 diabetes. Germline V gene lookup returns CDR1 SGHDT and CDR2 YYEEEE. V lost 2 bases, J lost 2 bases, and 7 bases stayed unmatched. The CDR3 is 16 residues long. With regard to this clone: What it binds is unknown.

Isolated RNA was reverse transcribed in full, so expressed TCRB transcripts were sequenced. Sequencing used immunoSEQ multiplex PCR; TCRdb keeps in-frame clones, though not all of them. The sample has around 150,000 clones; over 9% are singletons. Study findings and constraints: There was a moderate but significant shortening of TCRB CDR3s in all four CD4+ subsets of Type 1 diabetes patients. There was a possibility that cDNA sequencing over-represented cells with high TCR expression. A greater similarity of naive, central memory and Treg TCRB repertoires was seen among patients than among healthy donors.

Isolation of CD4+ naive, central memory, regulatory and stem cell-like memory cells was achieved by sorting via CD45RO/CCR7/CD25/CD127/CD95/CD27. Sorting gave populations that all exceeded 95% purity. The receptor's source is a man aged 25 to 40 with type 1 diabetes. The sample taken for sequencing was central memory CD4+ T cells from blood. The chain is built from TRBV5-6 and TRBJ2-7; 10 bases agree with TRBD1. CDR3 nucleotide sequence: TGTGCCAGCAGCTTACCTCCGGGACAGGGGACCTACGAGCAGTACTTC. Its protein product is CASSLPPGQGTYEQYF.